A selection of T cell receptor beta chains follows, all from one sample in a study of early T cells in non-severe SARS-CoV-2 infection. TCRdb ran MiXCR on the 5' RACE reads and lists one entry per CDR3 protein. This table has almost 30,000 distinct CDR3 sequences, less than 6.5% appearing once. The specimen sequenced was whole blood. All receptors derive from an adult who was a healthcare worker with PCR-confirmed SARS-CoV-2 infection or an uninfected control (not recorded which). Both conserved end residues are part of each CDR3. The order of the fields is V gene, D gene, clone size, J gene, CDR3 DNA, CDR3 protein. A D gene is named only where the DNA matches it firmly. Clone size appears in some rows only: once, few, many, or a class for an expanded clone.

TRBV15	NA	many	TRBJ1-5	TGTGCCACCAGCAGAGACAGGGCGGACCAGCCCCAGCATTTT	CATSRDRADQPQHF
TRBV7-2	TRBD1	many	TRBJ2-6	TGTGCCAGCAGCTTAGCGCCGGACAGGGGTCTGCGGGCCAACGTCCTGACTTTC	CASSLAPDRGLRANVLTF
TRBV6-2/TRBV6-3	NA	NA	TRBJ2-5	TGTGCCAGCAGTTACCTCCCACCGACTGGCAAAGAGACCCAGTACTTC	CASSYLPPTGKETQYF
TRBV10-1	NA	many	TRBJ2-7	TGCGCCAGCAGTGAGTCACCAGGGGACGACGAGCAGTACTTC	CASSESPGDDEQYF
TRBV5-5	NA	NA	TRBJ1-2	TGTGCCAGCAGTCCAACCAGTAGAAACTATGGCTACACCTTC	CASSPTSRNYGYTF
TRBV27	NA	many	TRBJ1-2	TGTGCCAGCAGTTTATCCGGGCTGGGTGGCTACACCTTC	CASSLSGLGGYTF
TRBV12-5	TRBD1	many	TRBJ1-1	TGTGCTAGTGGTTCTCACCGACAGGGCTCCACTGAAGCTTTCTTT	CASGSHRQGSTEAFF
TRBV27	NA	NA	TRBJ1-3	TGTGCCAGCAGTTTATCGTGGGACCCCTCTGGAAACACCATATATTTT	CASSLSWDPSGNTIYF
TRBV12-5	NA	many	TRBJ2-3	TGTGCTAGTGGTTTGGGAAGCACAGATACGCAGTATTTT	CASGLGSTDTQYF
TRBV2	NA	NA	TRBJ1-1	TGTGCCAGCAGGGAGACCGACGAGTACACTGAAGCTTTCTTT	CASRETDEYTEAFF
TRBV20-1	TRBD2	many	TRBJ2-1	TGCAGTGCTAGTAGCGGGGGCACCTACAATGAGCAGTTCTTC	CSASSGGTYNEQFF
TRBV7-9	TRBD1	NA	TRBJ2-3	TGTGCCAGCAGCTTAGCGGGACAGGCTGGGGGTACGCAGTATTTT	CASSLAGQAGGTQYF
TRBV7-9	NA	many	TRBJ1-6	TGTGCCAGCAGCTTAATCGGGCCAGGCACCTATAATTCACCCCTCCACTTT	CASSLIGPGTYNSPLHF
TRBV6-2/TRBV6-3	NA	many	TRBJ2-7	TGTGCCAGCGAAACCCATGTGGTGCCCTACGAGCAGTACTTC	CASETHVVPYEQYF
TRBV20-1	NA	many	TRBJ1-1	TGCAGTGCTAGTGTAGGGAACACTGAAGCTTTCTTT	CSASVGNTEAFF
TRBV7-6	NA	many	TRBJ2-1	TGTGCCAGCAGCTCGGGACTCCCAAATGAGCAGTTCTTC	CASSSGLPNEQFF
TRBV28	NA	many	TRBJ2-5	TGTGCCAGCAGTCCTCCGTGGATGGGAGGCCAAGAGACCCAGTACTTC	CASSPPWMGGQETQYF
TRBV6-2/TRBV6-3	TRBD1	many	TRBJ1-1	TGTGCCAGCAGTTCCCCTCCCGGGACAGGGACTGAAGCTTTCTTT	CASSSPPGTGTEAFF
TRBV7-2	NA	many	TRBJ2-3	TGTGCCAGCAGCGCGGCACGGGACGGCGTCGCAGATACGCAGTATTTT	CASSAARDGVADTQYF
TRBV4-3	NA	few	TRBJ2-1	TGCGCCAGCAGCCAAGAAAATGCCTTCAATGAGCAGTTCTTC	CASSQENAFNEQFF
TRBV5-1	NA	few	TRBJ2-5	TGCGCCAGCAGCTTGATTTCAGAGACCCAGTACTTC	CASSLISETQYF
TRBV20-1	NA	NA	TRBJ1-1	TGCAGTGCTAGAGTGGGCACCCTGAACACTGAAGCTTTCTTT	CSARVGTLNTEAFF
TRBV7-9	NA	many	TRBJ2-1	TGTGCCAGCAGCTTAGGTTCTAGCGAGGGCCATGAGCAGTTCTTC	CASSLGSSEGHEQFF
TRBV5-1	TRBD2	many	TRBJ2-7	TGCGCCAGCAGGCTGATCGGCGGGAGCTCCTACGAGCAGTACTTC	CASRLIGGSSYEQYF
TRBV6-2/TRBV6-3	NA	many	TRBJ2-7	TGTGCCAGCAGTTACCCTCAGACAGGATTCTACGAGCAGTACTTC	CASSYPQTGFYEQYF
TRBV6-5	TRBD1	NA	TRBJ1-5	TGTGCCAGCAGTCGATCTAGGACAGGGGATCCTAATCAGCCCCAGCATTTT	CASSRSRTGDPNQPQHF
TRBV6-5	TRBD1	medium-sized	TRBJ1-2	TGTGCCAGCACCCAGACCGGGGGACAGGTCGGGTTACTTGGCTACACCTTC	CASTQTGGQVGLLGYTF
TRBV20-1	TRBD2	few	TRBJ2-2	TGCAGTGCTCCCGGAGAGCGGGGGGGCTTTAGGACCGGGGAGCTGTTTTTT	CSAPGERGGFRTGELFF
TRBV12-3/TRBV12-4	NA	few	TRBJ2-5	TGTGCCAGCAGAAGGACAGTGTACCAAGAGACCCAGTACTTC	CASRRTVYQETQYF
TRBV12-3/TRBV12-4	NA	few	TRBJ1-2	TGTGCCAGCAGTTTTGGACCAAGAAACTATGGCTACACCTTC	CASSFGPRNYGYTF
TRBV15	NA	many	TRBJ2-7	TGTGCCACCAGCTTTCACCAAGGGGGTAATCGTCTCTACGAGCAGTACTTC	CATSFHQGGNRLYEQYF
TRBV4-2	TRBD2	many	TRBJ2-1	TGTGCCAGCAGCCGCATCCGGGCTAGCGGGGGGTCAAAAGGGCCCTACAATGAGCAGTTCTTC	CASSRIRASGGSKGPYNEQFF
TRBV12-3/TRBV12-4	TRBD2	NA	TRBJ2-3	TGTGCCAGCAGTTCGACTAGCGGGGGGGCCTGGGATACGCAGTATTTT	CASSSTSGGAWDTQYF
TRBV29-1	NA	many	TRBJ1-2	TGCAGCGTTGAAAAAGGTTTACCATATGGCTACACCTTC	CSVEKGLPYGYTF
TRBV21-1	NA	NA	TRBJ1-6	TGTGCCAGCAGCAAGCATAGCTCCTATAATTCACCCCTCCACTTT	CASSKHSSYNSPLHF
TRBV20-1	NA	many	TRBJ1-1	TGCAGTGCTAGAAAAGGGGTTGACACTGAAGCTTTCTTT	CSARKGVDTEAFF
TRBV6-2/TRBV6-3	NA	few	TRBJ2-1	TGTGCCAGCAGTTACGGGGGCGCGTACAATGAGCAGTTCTTC	CASSYGGAYNEQFF
TRBV6-5	NA	few	TRBJ2-1	TGTGCCAGCAGACCGAGAAGTACCGCGTACAATGAGCAGTTCTTC	CASRPRSTAYNEQFF
TRBV12-3/TRBV12-4	NA	many	TRBJ1-1	TGTGCCAGCAGTTTACGGTGGTTAAGGGCTGAAGCTTTCTTT	CASSLRWLRAEAFF
TRBV12-3/TRBV12-4	TRBD2	many	TRBJ2-2	TGTGCCAGCAGTTTCGGGGGGACGAACACCGGGGAGCTGTTTTTT	CASSFGGTNTGELFF
TRBV20-1	NA	medium-sized	TRBJ1-6	TGCAGTGCTAGAGATCAACATCGAAGAGATTCACCCCTCCACTTT	CSARDQHRRDSPLHF
TRBV7-2	NA	NA	TRBJ2-7	TGTGCCAGCAGCTTAATTTTCCGGATTGGACTACAATACGAGCAGTACTTC	CASSLIFRIGLQYEQYF
TRBV7-3	NA	NA	TRBJ2-3	TGTGCCAGCAGCCCCACAGGAGATACGCAGTATTTT	CASSPTGDTQYF
TRBV7-8	NA	many	TRBJ2-7	TGTGCCAGCAGCCCTCTCGGGCAGACACTCTCCTACGAGCAGTACTTC	CASSPLGQTLSYEQYF
TRBV7-9	NA	many	TRBJ2-1	TGTGCCAGCAGCTTAACGATGGGTTACAATGAGCAGTTCTTC	CASSLTMGYNEQFF
TRBV24-1	NA	NA	TRBJ2-6	TGTGCCACCAGTGAGAGGACAGTCTCTGGGGCCAACGTCCTGACTTTC	CATSERTVSGANVLTF